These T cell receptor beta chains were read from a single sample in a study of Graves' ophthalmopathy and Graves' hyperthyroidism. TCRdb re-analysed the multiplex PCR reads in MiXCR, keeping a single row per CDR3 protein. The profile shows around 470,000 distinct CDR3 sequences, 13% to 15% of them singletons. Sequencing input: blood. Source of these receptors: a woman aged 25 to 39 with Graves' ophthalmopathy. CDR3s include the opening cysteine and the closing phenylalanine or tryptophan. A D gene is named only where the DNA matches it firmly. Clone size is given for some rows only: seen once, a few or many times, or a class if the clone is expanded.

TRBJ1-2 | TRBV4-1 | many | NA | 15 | CASSQERSGRYGYTF | TGCGCCAGCAGCCAAGAAAGATCTGGGCGCTATGGCTACACCTTC
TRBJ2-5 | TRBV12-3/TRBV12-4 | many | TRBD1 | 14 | CASSFDRAEETQYF | TGTGCCAGCAGTTTCGACAGGGCGGAGGAGACCCAGTACTTC
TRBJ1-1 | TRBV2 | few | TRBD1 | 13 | CASLDRGIAEAFF | TGTGCCAGCCTTGACAGGGGTATCGCTGAAGCTTTCTTT
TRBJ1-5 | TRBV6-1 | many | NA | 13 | CASTLGGNQPQHF | TGTGCCAGCACCCTAGGGGGCAATCAGCCCCAGCATTTT
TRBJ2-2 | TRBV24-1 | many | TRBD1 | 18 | CATSEEDRGPSNTGELFF | TGTGCCACCAGTGAGGAAGACAGGGGTCCTTCGAACACCGGGGAGCTGTTTTTT
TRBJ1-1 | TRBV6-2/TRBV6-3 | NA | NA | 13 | CASSYSTSTEAFF | TGTGCCAGCAGTTACTCGACAAGCACTGAAGCTTTCTTT
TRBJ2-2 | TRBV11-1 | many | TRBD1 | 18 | CASSLARRLGGNTGELFF | TGTGCCAGCAGCTTGGCCAGGCGGTTAGGGGGCAACACCGGGGAGCTGTTTTTT
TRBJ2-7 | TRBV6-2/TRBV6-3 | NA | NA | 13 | CASSRGSRGEQYF | TGTGCCAGCAGTCGGGGTTCACGCGGCGAGCAGTACTTC
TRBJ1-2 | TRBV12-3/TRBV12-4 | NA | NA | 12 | CASRRPGSGYTF | TGTGCCAGCAGACGTCCAGGGAGCGGCTACACCTTC
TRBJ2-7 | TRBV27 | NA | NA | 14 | CASSLSWTSYEQYF | TGTGCCAGCAGTTTATCTTGGACAAGCTACGAGCAGTACTTC
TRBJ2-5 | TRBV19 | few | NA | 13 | CASTATGPETQYF | TGTGCCAGTACCGCAACAGGGCCGGAGACCCAGTACTTC
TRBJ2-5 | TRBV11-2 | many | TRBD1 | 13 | CASSSGQQETQYF | TGTGCCAGCAGCTCGGGACAGCAAGAGACCCAGTACTTC
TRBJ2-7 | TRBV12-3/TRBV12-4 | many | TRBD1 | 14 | CASSDGDREDEQYF | TGTGCCAGCAGCGATGGGGACAGGGAGGACGAGCAGTACTTC
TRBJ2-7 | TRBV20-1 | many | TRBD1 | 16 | CSASAPSGTGSYEQYF | TGCAGTGCTAGCGCTCCATCCGGGACAGGCTCCTACGAGCAGTACTTC
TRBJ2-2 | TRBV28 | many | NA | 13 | CASSNTNTGELFF | TGTGCCAGCAGTAACACCAACACCGGGGAGCTGTTTTTT
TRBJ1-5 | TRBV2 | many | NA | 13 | CASSETLNQPQHF | TGTGCCAGCAGTGAGACGCTTAATCAGCCCCAGCATTTT
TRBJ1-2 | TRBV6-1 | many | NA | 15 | CASSEGPGGSYGYTF | TGTGCCAGCAGTGAAGGTCCTGGGGGCAGCTATGGCTACACCTTC
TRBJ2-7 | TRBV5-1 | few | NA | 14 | CASSLSGVGYEQYF | TGCGCCAGCAGCTTGTCGGGAGTCGGCTACGAGCAGTACTTC
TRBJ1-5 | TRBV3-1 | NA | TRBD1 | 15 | CASSQVRDSVQPQHF | TGTGCCAGCAGCCAAGTCCGGGACAGCGTTCAGCCCCAGCATTTT
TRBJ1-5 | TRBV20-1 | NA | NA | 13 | CSASTGKGQPQHF | TGCAGTGCTAGTACAGGGAAGGGTCAGCCCCAGCATTTT
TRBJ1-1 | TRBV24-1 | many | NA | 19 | CATSDPLGQRFGLDTEAFF | TGTGCCACCAGTGATCCCCTTGGACAGCGATTTGGGCTCGACACTGAAGCTTTCTTT
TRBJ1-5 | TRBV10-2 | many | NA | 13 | CASSESEGQPQHF | TGCGCCAGCAGTGAGTCGGAGGGTCAGCCCCAGCATTTT
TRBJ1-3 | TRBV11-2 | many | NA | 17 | CASSSLLGGVTGNTIYF | TGTGCCAGCAGCTCCCTTCTCGGGGGGGTCACTGGAAACACCATATATTTT
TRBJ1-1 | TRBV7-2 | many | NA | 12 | CASSPPRSEAFF | TGTGCCAGCAGCCCGCCAAGATCTGAAGCTTTCTTT
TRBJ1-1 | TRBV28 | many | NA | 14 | CASTQWGSFTEAFF | TGTGCCAGCACCCAATGGGGGTCGTTCACTGAAGCTTTCTTT
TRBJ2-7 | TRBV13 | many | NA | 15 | CASSLDRDRTYEQYF | TGTGCCAGCAGCTTAGACAGGGACCGAACCTACGAGCAGTACTTC
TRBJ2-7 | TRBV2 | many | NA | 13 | CAIVTVRVHEQYF | TGTGCCATCGTCACTGTACGGGTGCACGAGCAGTACTTC
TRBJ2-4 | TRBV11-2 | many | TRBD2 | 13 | CASTDSGSYIQYF | TGTGCCAGCACAGATAGCGGGAGTTACATTCAGTACTTC
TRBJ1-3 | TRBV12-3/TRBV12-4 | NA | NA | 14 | CASSPVGSGNTIYF | TGTGCCAGCAGTCCTGTGGGGAGTGGAAACACCATATATTTT
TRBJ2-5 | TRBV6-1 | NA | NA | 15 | CASIPARARRETQYF | TGTGCCAGCATCCCCGCGAGAGCCCGGCGGGAGACCCAGTACTTC
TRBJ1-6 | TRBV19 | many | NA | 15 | CASTWSWVEDSPLHF | TGTGCCAGTACCTGGAGCTGGGTCGAGGATTCACCCCTCCACTTT
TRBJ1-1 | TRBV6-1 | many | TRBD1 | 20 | CASSERLMWRQGTMNTEAFF | TGTGCCAGCAGTGAACGTCTGATGTGGAGACAGGGGACTATGAACACTGAAGCTTTCTTT
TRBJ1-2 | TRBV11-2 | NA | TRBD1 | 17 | CASSLRQGPKGGYGYTF | TGTGCCAGCAGCCTTAGACAGGGGCCTAAAGGGGGGTATGGCTACACCTTC
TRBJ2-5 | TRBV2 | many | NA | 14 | CASSSTAKQETQYF | TGTGCCAGCAGTTCCACAGCGAAGCAAGAGACCCAGTACTTC
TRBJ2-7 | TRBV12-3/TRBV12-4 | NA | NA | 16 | CASSPRGAFPDYEQYF | TGTGCCAGCAGTCCCAGGGGGGCCTTCCCGGATTACGAGCAGTACTTC
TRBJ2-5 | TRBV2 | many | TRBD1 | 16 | CASSPWTGKGQETQYF | TGTGCCAGCAGTCCATGGACAGGGAAGGGGCAAGAGACCCAGTACTTC
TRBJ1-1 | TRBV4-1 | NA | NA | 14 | CASSHGLINTEAFF | TGCGCCAGCAGCCACGGACTGATTAACACTGAAGCTTTCTTT
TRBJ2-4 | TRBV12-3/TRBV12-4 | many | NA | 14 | CASKPRVSAGIKYF | TGTGCCAGCAAACCTAGGGTTAGTGCGGGCATTAAGTACTTC
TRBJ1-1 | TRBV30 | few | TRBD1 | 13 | CARHRGLGTEAFF | TGTGCCCGGCACAGGGGGCTAGGCACTGAAGCTTTCTTT
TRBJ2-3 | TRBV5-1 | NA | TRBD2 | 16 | CASSHATSGRIDTQYF | TGCGCCAGCAGCCATGCGACTAGCGGACGCATAGATACGCAGTATTTT
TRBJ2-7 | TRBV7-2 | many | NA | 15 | CASSLVVQGTYEQYF | TGTGCCAGCAGCTTAGTAGTCCAGGGAACCTACGAGCAGTACTTC
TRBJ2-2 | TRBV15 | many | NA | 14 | CATSRDREAGELFF | TGTGCCACCAGCAGAGATAGGGAAGCCGGGGAGCTGTTTTTT
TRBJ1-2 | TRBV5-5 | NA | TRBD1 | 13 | CPSSRDSFYGYTF | TGTCCCAGCAGCCGGGACAGCTTCTATGGCTACACCTTC
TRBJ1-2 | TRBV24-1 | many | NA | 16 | CATSDPGGGRDYGYTF | TGTGCCACCAGTGACCCCGGGGGAGGCCGGGACTATGGCTACACCTTC
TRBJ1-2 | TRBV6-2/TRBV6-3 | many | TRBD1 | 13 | CASSYDRGDGYTF | TGTGCCAGCAGTTACGACAGGGGAGATGGCTACACCTTC
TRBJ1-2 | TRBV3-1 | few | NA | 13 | CASSQDRGPGYTF | TGTGCCAGCAGCCAAGACAGGGGACCCGGCTACACCTTC
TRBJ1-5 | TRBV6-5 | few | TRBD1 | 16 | CASSHSRRGQNQPQHF | TGTGCCAGCAGTCACTCGAGAAGGGGGCAAAATCAGCCCCAGCATTTT
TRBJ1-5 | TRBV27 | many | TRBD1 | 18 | CASSYFGTGPLGDQPQHF | TGTGCCAGCAGTTACTTCGGGACAGGGCCCCTAGGAGATCAGCCCCAGCATTTT
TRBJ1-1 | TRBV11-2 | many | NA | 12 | CASSLDGGEAFF | TGTGCCAGCAGCTTAGACGGGGGAGAAGCTTTCTTT
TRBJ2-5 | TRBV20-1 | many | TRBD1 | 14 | CSARKTGSQETQYF | TGCAGTGCTAGAAAGACAGGGAGTCAAGAGACCCAGTACTTC
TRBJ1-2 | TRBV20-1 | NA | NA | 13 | CSARNRESRGYTF | TGCAGTGCTAGAAACAGGGAGAGTCGGGGCTACACCTTC
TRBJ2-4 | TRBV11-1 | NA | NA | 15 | CASSSSTVVANIQYF | TGTGCCAGCAGCTCATCGACAGTCGTTGCGAACATTCAGTACTTC
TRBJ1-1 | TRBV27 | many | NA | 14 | CASALGSLNTEAFF | TGTGCCAGCGCCCTGGGTAGTTTGAACACTGAAGCTTTCTTT